Listed below are T cell receptor beta chains from one sample, sequenced in a study of T cells after yellow fever vaccination. MiXCR was run by TCRdb on the 5' RACE reads, yielding one entry per CDR3 protein. Among some 80,000 distinct CDR3 sequences, about 14% were seen once, and the ten largest hold 20% to 25%. The starting material was CD8+ T cells not binding an NS4B(214-222) dextramer, sorted from PBMCs, obtained approximately 22 days after the first yellow fever vaccination. These receptors were obtained from a man between 18 and 35 years old who received the YFV17D yellow fever vaccine. Both conserved end residues are part of each CDR3. A D gene is named only where the DNA matches it firmly. Not all rows give a size; the values are once, few, many and, for expanded clones, a class.

v_gene: TRBV7-9
d_gene: NA
j_gene: TRBJ1-1
abundance: many
CDR3aa: CASSLNRVEAFF
CDR3nt: TGTGCCAGCAGCTTAAACAGGGTAGAAGCTTTCTTT

v_gene: TRBV4-1
d_gene: NA
j_gene: TRBJ2-2
abundance: NA
CDR3aa: CASSQVNRDQGELFF
CDR3nt: TGCGCCAGCAGCCAAGTTAACAGGGATCAAGGGGAGCTGTTTTTT

v_gene: TRBV7-9
d_gene: NA
j_gene: TRBJ2-5
abundance: few
CDR3aa: CASRSDGTQYF
CDR3nt: TGTGCCAGCAGGTCTGACGGGACCCAGTACTTC

v_gene: TRBV27
d_gene: NA
j_gene: TRBJ2-2
abundance: NA
CDR3aa: CASSYPGGELFF
CDR3nt: TGTGCCAGCAGTTACCCGGGCGGGGAGCTGTTTTTT

v_gene: TRBV7-8
d_gene: NA
j_gene: TRBJ2-2
abundance: NA
CDR3aa: CASSLGAGFTNTGELFF
CDR3nt: TGTGCCAGCAGCTTAGGGGCAGGGTTTACGAACACCGGGGAGCTGTTTTTT

v_gene: TRBV5-1
d_gene: NA
j_gene: TRBJ1-2
abundance: NA
CDR3aa: CASSLEGIYGYTF
CDR3nt: TGCGCCAGCAGCTTGGAAGGAATCTATGGCTACACCTTC

v_gene: TRBV5-1
d_gene: NA
j_gene: TRBJ2-2
abundance: NA
CDR3aa: CASSARGHGELFF
CDR3nt: TGCGCCAGCAGCGCCCGGGGGCACGGGGAGCTGTTTTTT

v_gene: TRBV6-6
d_gene: NA
j_gene: TRBJ1-4
abundance: NA
CDR3aa: CASTEWVGEKLFF
CDR3nt: TGTGCCAGCACCGAATGGGTCGGCGAAAAACTGTTTTTT

v_gene: TRBV9
d_gene: NA
j_gene: TRBJ2-7
abundance: few
CDR3aa: CASSASGVPSYEQYF
CDR3nt: TGTGCCAGCAGCGCCTCAGGGGTTCCTTCCTACGAGCAGTACTTC

v_gene: TRBV7-8
d_gene: TRBD1
j_gene: TRBJ1-5
abundance: few
CDR3aa: CASSPWTGNSNQPQHF
CDR3nt: TGTGCCAGCAGCCCCTGGACAGGGAATAGCAATCAGCCCCAGCATTTT

v_gene: TRBV7-9
d_gene: TRBD1
j_gene: TRBJ1-1
abundance: few
CDR3aa: CASSVIAGTVNTEAFF
CDR3nt: TGTGCCAGCAGCGTGATTGCCGGGACAGTGAACACTGAAGCTTTCTTT

v_gene: TRBV5-1
d_gene: NA
j_gene: TRBJ2-1
abundance: few
CDR3aa: CASSRRGPYNEQFF
CDR3nt: TGCGCCAGCAGCCGCCGGGGGCCCTACAATGAGCAGTTCTTC

v_gene: TRBV2
d_gene: NA
j_gene: TRBJ1-1
abundance: many
CDR3aa: CASSERGGEKNTEAFF
CDR3nt: TGTGCCAGCAGTGAAAGGGGGGGGGAAAAGAACACTGAAGCTTTCTTT

v_gene: TRBV20-1
d_gene: NA
j_gene: TRBJ2-2
abundance: NA
CDR3aa: CSAREGNTGELFF
CDR3nt: TGCAGTGCTAGAGAGGGGAACACCGGGGAGCTGTTTTTT

v_gene: TRBV4-1
d_gene: NA
j_gene: TRBJ1-1
abundance: few
CDR3aa: CASSRVGENTEAFF
CDR3nt: TGCGCCAGCAGCCGAGTGGGTGAGAACACTGAAGCTTTCTTT

v_gene: TRBV5-6
d_gene: TRBD2
j_gene: TRBJ2-3
abundance: few
CDR3aa: CASSPVLAGDADTQYF
CDR3nt: TGTGCCAGCAGCCCTGTGCTAGCGGGGGACGCAGATACGCAGTATTTT

v_gene: TRBV15
d_gene: NA
j_gene: TRBJ2-2
abundance: few
CDR3aa: CATLGTLTGELFF
CDR3nt: TGTGCCACCCTAGGAACCCTCACCGGGGAGCTGTTTTTT

v_gene: TRBV12-3/TRBV12-4
d_gene: NA
j_gene: TRBJ2-2
abundance: NA
CDR3aa: CASSPPGNGELFF
CDR3nt: TGTGCCAGCAGTCCCCCCGGAAACGGGGAGCTGTTTTTT

v_gene: TRBV12-3/TRBV12-4
d_gene: TRBD2
j_gene: TRBJ2-7
abundance: NA
CDR3aa: CASSPLLAGGYYEQYF
CDR3nt: TGTGCCAGCAGTCCCCTACTAGCGGGGGGCTACTACGAGCAGTACTTC

v_gene: TRBV6-5
d_gene: NA
j_gene: TRBJ2-1
abundance: NA
CDR3aa: CASSYSRGGEQFF
CDR3nt: TGTGCCAGCAGTTACTCGAGGGGGGGTGAGCAGTTCTTC

v_gene: TRBV6-2/TRBV6-3
d_gene: NA
j_gene: TRBJ2-1
abundance: few
CDR3aa: CASSPWDEQFF
CDR3nt: TGTGCCAGCAGTCCCTGGGATGAGCAGTTCTTC

v_gene: TRBV5-1
d_gene: NA
j_gene: TRBJ2-1
abundance: NA
CDR3aa: CASSSAYNEQFF
CDR3nt: TGCGCCAGCAGCTCGGCGTACAATGAGCAGTTCTTC

v_gene: TRBV7-2
d_gene: NA
j_gene: TRBJ1-2
abundance: few
CDR3aa: CASSLAVGQSYGYTF
CDR3nt: TGTGCCAGCAGCTTAGCGGTCGGGCAGTCATATGGCTACACCTTC

v_gene: TRBV7-3
d_gene: NA
j_gene: TRBJ2-1
abundance: NA
CDR3aa: CASSLGENSYNEQFF
CDR3nt: TGTGCCAGCAGCTTGGGGGAGAACTCCTACAATGAGCAGTTCTTC

v_gene: TRBV4-3
d_gene: TRBD1
j_gene: TRBJ2-3
abundance: NA
CDR3aa: CASSQAVPGGADTQYF
CDR3nt: TGCGCCAGCAGCCAAGCCGTCCCAGGGGGCGCAGATACGCAGTATTTT

v_gene: TRBV12-3/TRBV12-4
d_gene: NA
j_gene: TRBJ1-5
abundance: few
CDR3aa: CASSSDSASQPQHF
CDR3nt: TGTGCCAGCAGTTCAGACAGCGCCTCTCAGCCCCAGCATTTT

v_gene: TRBV4-3
d_gene: NA
j_gene: TRBJ2-1
abundance: few
CDR3aa: CASSPSGASYNEQFF
CDR3nt: TGCGCCAGCAGCCCCTCGGGGGCCTCCTACAATGAGCAGTTCTTC

v_gene: TRBV19
d_gene: NA
j_gene: TRBJ1-5
abundance: NA
CDR3aa: CASSIHNQPQHF
CDR3nt: TGTGCCAGTAGTATTCACAATCAGCCCCAGCATTTT

v_gene: TRBV7-9
d_gene: NA
j_gene: TRBJ2-2
abundance: NA
CDR3aa: CASSYQAGELFF
CDR3nt: TGTGCCAGCAGCTACCAGGCCGGGGAGCTGTTTTTT

v_gene: TRBV9
d_gene: NA
j_gene: TRBJ2-5
abundance: few
CDR3aa: CASSAGAGNVETQYF
CDR3nt: TGTGCCAGCAGCGCAGGTGCAGGGAATGTGGAGACCCAGTACTTC

v_gene: TRBV4-3
d_gene: NA
j_gene: TRBJ2-6
abundance: few
CDR3aa: CASSPEGANVLTF
CDR3nt: TGCGCCAGCAGCCCCGAGGGGGCCAACGTCCTGACTTTC

v_gene: TRBV2
d_gene: NA
j_gene: TRBJ2-5
abundance: NA
CDR3aa: CASISRKPETQYF
CDR3nt: TGTGCCAGCATTTCCCGTAAGCCAGAGACCCAGTACTTC

v_gene: TRBV15
d_gene: NA
j_gene: TRBJ2-4
abundance: NA
CDR3aa: CATSSATGSENIQYF
CDR3nt: TGTGCCACCAGCAGCGCAACAGGGAGCGAAAACATTCAGTACTTC

v_gene: TRBV27
d_gene: NA
j_gene: TRBJ2-3
abundance: NA
CDR3aa: CASRYLGQATSTDTQYF
CDR3nt: TGTGCCAGCCGCTACCTGGGCCAGGCTACAAGCACAGATACGCAGTATTTT

v_gene: TRBV11-1
d_gene: NA
j_gene: TRBJ2-2
abundance: few
CDR3aa: CASSSPPSAGRNTGELFF
CDR3nt: TGTGCCAGCAGCTCCCCGCCTTCGGCAGGGAGAAACACCGGGGAGCTGTTTTTT

v_gene: TRBV7-6
d_gene: NA
j_gene: TRBJ2-1
abundance: many
CDR3aa: CASSLAGRGRDEQFF
CDR3nt: TGTGCCAGCAGCTTAGCGGGGCGGGGCCGTGATGAGCAGTTCTTC

v_gene: TRBV6-2/TRBV6-3
d_gene: NA
j_gene: TRBJ2-1
abundance: few
CDR3aa: CASSHRDHRDNEQFF
CDR3nt: TGTGCCAGCAGTCACCGGGACCATAGGGACAATGAGCAGTTCTTC